These 26 T cell receptor beta chains came from one sample sequenced in a study of OX40 agonist ivuxolimab in advanced cancers. TCRdb keeps only in-frame clones here, not all; method: immunoSEQ multiplex PCR. Of under 90,000 clones listed, approximately 89% are singletons. This material consisted of CD4+ or CD8+ T cells sorted from blood, taken in a trial of the OX40 agonist ivuxolimab. The receptors shown here come from an adult with an advanced solid tumor such as melanoma, head and neck, liver or kidney cancer.

This clone was observed a few times. The chain recombines TRBV6-4 with TRBJ2-1, with D maybe TRBD1 (5 bases). V was cut by 6 bases and J by 6 bases, with 15 bases left in between. CDR1 is MRHNA, CDR2 SNTAGT, per germline. The length of the CDR3 is 14 residues. The CDR3 DNA follows: TGTGCCAGCAGCGCACGAATCACAGGCAATGAGCAGTTCTTC. This codes for CASSARITGNEQFF.

The chain recombines TRBV7-2 with TRBJ2-1; 9 nucleotides align to TRBD1. The V gene's germline CDR1 is SGHTA and CDR2 FQGNSA. Trimming took 5 bases from V and 10 from J; bases not matched to a gene: 12. The CDR3 covers 15 residues. CDR3 in DNA: TGTGCCAGCAGCCGGGACAGGGTGGGGGTGTGGGAGCAGTTCTTC. Translating gives CASSRDRVGVWEQFF.

Note on this clone: At the DNA level, this CDR3 is encoded by other sequences in the same sample as well. The chain employs TRBV5-1 and TRBJ2-5; no definite D call. Trimming took off 0 bases at V and 5 bases at J, with 5 bases between the two ends. Germline loops: CDR1 SGHRS, CDR2 YFSETQ. The CDR3 covers 12 residues. DNA for the CDR3: TGCGCCAGCAGCTTGGCCCTGGAGACCCAGTACTTC. As protein: CASSLALETQYF.

The chain recombines TRBV6-5 with TRBJ2-1; D is possibly TRBD2 (6 bases). V gave up 6 bases and J gave up 5 bases, with 14 bases separating them. The CDR3 is 14 residues long. Per the germline V gene, CDR1 is MNHEY and CDR2 is SVGAGI. CDR3 region: CASRNLAINNEQFF. Written as DNA, the CDR3 is TGTGCCAGCAGGAACCTAGCGATTAACAATGAGCAGTTCTTC.

The chain joins TRBV28 to TRBJ2-5, with D unclear. Trimming pared 7 bases from V and 4 bases from J, leaving 19 bases between. Germline-derived CDR1 and CDR2 are MDHEN and SYDVKM. The CDR3 extends over 15 amino acids. This CDR3 reads CASTYGDLVGETQYF. The CDR3 DNA reads as TGTGCCAGCACGTACGGCGACTTGGTGGGAGAGACCCAGTACTTC.

A note on this clone: This may be a read error: a much more frequent sequence differs by one nucleotide. The chain is built from TRBV7-3 and TRBJ1-2, with 9 nucleotides matching TRBD1. The CDR3 length is 13 residues. Germline V gene sequence: CDR1 SGHTA, CDR2 FQGTGA. The ends lost 4 bases at V and 5 bases at J; junction bases unmatched: 2. The CDR3 here is CASSSGQGYGYTF. The CDR3 nucleotides are TGTGCCAGCAGCTCAGGACAGGGGTATGGCTACACCTTC. The variable domain in full, with the rest retrieved from reference TRBV7-3 and TRBJ1-2, is GAGVSQTPSNKVTEKGKYVELRCDPISGHTALYWYRQSLGQGPEFLIYFQGTGAADDSGLPNDRFFAVRPEGSVSTLKIQRTERGDSAVYLCASSSGQGYGYTFGSGTRLTVV.

This chain links TRBV7-2 with TRBJ2-4, with 7 bases aligning to TRBD2. CDR1 is SGHTA, CDR2 FQGNSA, per germline. The CDR3 has 17 amino acids. V lost 5 bases to trimming and J lost 2 bases; unmatched junction nucleotides: 12. The CDR3 bases are TGTGCCAGCAGCCCCCCACCGGGGGGAAAAACCAAAAACATTCAGTACTTC. It specifies CASSPPPGGKTKNIQYF.

This chain joins TRBV10-1 and TRBJ2-5, with D uncertain. Germline CDR1 is WNHNN and CDR2 is SYGVQD (reference sequence). The CDR3 covers 12 residues. Trimming pared 3 bases from V and 5 bases from J, leaving 7 bases between. The CDR3 nucleotides read TGCGCCAGCAGTGACAGTGGGGAGACCCAGTACTTC. Its translation: CASSDSGETQYF.

This clone was recorded once. The chain couples TRBV30 to TRBJ1-1; D uncertain. Germline assignment: CDR1 GTSNPN and CDR2 SVGIG (reference sequence). CDR3 length: 14 residues. Trimming cost V 2 bases and J 0 bases, with 10 bases left between them. The CDR3 protein is CAWSRSALNTEAFF. CDR3 sequence (DNA): TGTGCCTGGAGTAGGTCGGCCCTGAACACTGAAGCTTTCTTT.

The chain is built from TRBV30 and TRBJ2-1; 9 nucleotides match TRBD1. The CDR3 length is 16 residues. In germline, CDR1 is GTSNPN, CDR2 SVGIG (reference sequence). V lost 3 bases and J lost 6; bases outside the gene matches: 12. For the CDR3, the DNA is TGTGCCTGGAGCGCCTGGCCCCGGACAGGGGCCAATGAGCAGTTCTTC. Protein sequence: CAWSAWPRTGANEQFF. Full variable domain (remainder filled in from reference TRBV30 and TRBJ2-1): SQTIHQWPATLVQPVGSPLSLECTVEGTSNPNLYWYRQAAGRGLQLLFYSVGIGQISSEVPQNLSASRPQDRQFILSSKKLLLSDSGFYLCAWSAWPRTGANEQFFGPGTRLTVL.

The chain carries TRBV5-1 and TRBJ2-7, with 8 positions matching TRBD1. CDR1 and CDR2 (germline): SGHRS, YFSETQ. Trimming removed 4 bases from V and 4 bases from J; junction bases left unmatched: 13. The CDR3 has 16 amino acids. For the CDR3, the DNA is TGCGCCAGCAGCCTCCGCCCGGGACAGGAGACTTACGAGCAGTACTTC. Its protein product is CASSLRPGQETYEQYF.

The gene calls are TRBV5-1 and TRBJ2-2, with TRBD1 identical over 11 bases. Germline V gene data show CDR1 as SGHRS and CDR2 as YFSETQ. CDR3 length: 14 amino acids. J was trimmed by 5 bases and V by 5 bases; bases with no gene match: 2. Written as DNA, the CDR3 is TGCGCCAGCAGTCGGGACAGGGGGACCGGGGAGCTGTTTTTT. Residues: CASSRDRGTGELFF.

This rearrangement joins TRBV5-8 to TRBJ1-4; 7 bases line up with TRBD1. The CDR3 runs 18 residues. The trim removed 4 bases at V and 1 base at J, leaving 13 bases unmatched. The germline V gene encodes CDR1 SGHTS and CDR2 YDEGEE. DNA for the CDR3: TGTGCCAGCAGCCTAGGGGGCTCGGCAGTGGGAACTAATGAAAAACTGTTTTTT. Its protein product is CASSLGGSAVGTNEKLFF. The entire variable domain, with the rest obtained from reference TRBV5-8 and TRBJ1-4, is as follows: EAGVTQSPTHLIKTRGQQATLRCSPISGHTSVYWYQQALGLGLQFLLWYDEGEERNRGNFPPRFSGRQFPNYSSELNVNALELEDSALYLCASSLGGSAVGTNEKLFFGSGTQLSVL.

Here the CDR3 DNA reads TGTGCCTGGAGTGTAGTCGGGGGCCCTCAACCCCTCCACTTT. Its protein product is CAWSVVGGPQPLHF. J is TRBJ1-6 and V is TRBV30; D possibly corresponds to TRBD1 (6 bases). This CDR3 has 14 residues. The V end was cut by 0 bases, the J end by 12 bases, with 15 bases between. Germline assignment: CDR1 GTSNPN and CDR2 SVGIG (reference sequence). Full variable domain (rest looked up from reference TRBV30 and TRBJ1-6): SQTIHQWPATLVQPVGSPLSLECTVEGTSNPNLYWYRQAAGRGLQLLFYSVGIGQISSEVPQNLSASRPQDRQFILSSKKLLLSDSGFYLCAWSVVGGPQPLHFGNGTRLTVT.

The chain uses TRBV2 and TRBJ1-1; 12 bases match TRBD1. Germline CDR1 and CDR2: SNHLY and FYNNEI. V was clipped by 7 bases and J by 7 bases; unmatched bases: 7. This CDR3 has 14 residues. CDR3: CASTPGQGAREAFF. The DNA for the CDR3 is TGTGCCAGCACCCCGGGACAGGGGGCCCGTGAAGCTTTCTTT. The full variable domain, with the rest looked up from reference TRBV2 and TRBJ1-1, is EPEVTQTPSHQVTQMGQEVILRCVPISNHLYFYWYRQILGQKVEFLVSFYNNEISEKSEIFDDQFSVERPDGSNFTLKIRSTKLEDSAMYFCASTPGQGAREAFFGQGTRLTVV.

The chain combines TRBV10-2 with TRBJ1-5; D not resolved. This CDR3 comprises 18 residues. Trimming left V 0 bases short and J 0 bases short, with 15 bases between. Germline V CDR1 and CDR2: WSHSY, SAAADI. The DNA of the CDR3 is TGCGCCAGCAGTGAGTCGACTTGGGATCCGATTAGCAATCAGCCCCAGCATTTT. Amino acid sequence: CASSESTWDPISNQPQHF.

This chain links TRBV5-6 with TRBJ1-1, with no clear D. This CDR3 comprises 14 residues. The germline V and J ends were trimmed by 1 base and 0 bases, with 7 bases remaining between them. The V gene's germline CDR1 is SGHDT and CDR2 YYEEEE. The CDR3 sequence: CASSLRWMNTEAFF. The CDR3 DNA reads as TGTGCCAGCAGCTTGAGGTGGATGAACACTGAAGCTTTCTTT.

This chain connects TRBV20-1 to TRBJ2-7; D gene unclear. Trimming left V 1 base short and J 6 bases short, with 7 bases between. CDR1 DFQATT and CDR2 SNEGSKA come from the germline V gene (reference sequence). The length of the CDR3 is 11 residues. The CDR3 DNA sequence: TGCAGTGCTAGAGCCCGGCGCGAGCAGTACTTC. This sequence encodes CSARARREQYF.

The V and J genes are TRBV4-1 and TRBJ2-1; possible D gene TRBD1, 5 bases. The V and J ends lost 4 bases and 4 bases respectively, with 8 bases between them. The CDR3 has 13 amino acids. Per the germline V gene, CDR1 is MGHRA and CDR2 is YSYEKL. CDR3 sequence reads: CASSRQRYNEQFF. In DNA form, the CDR3 reads TGCGCCAGCAGCCGACAGCGATACAATGAGCAGTTCTTC.

The J gene is TRBJ2-1, the V gene TRBV7-2; D remains ambiguous. This CDR3 comprises 15 residues. V was clipped by 1 base and J by 2 bases, with 9 bases between them. The germline V gene has CDR1 SGHTA and CDR2 FQGNSA. CDR3 sequence reads: CASSLGLVAYNEQFF. The CDR3 region has the DNA TGTGCCAGCAGCTTAGGACTCGTCGCCTACAATGAGCAGTTCTTC. Variable domain in full (rest from reference TRBV7-2 and TRBJ2-1): GAGVSQSPSNKVTEKGKDVELRCDPISGHTALYWYRQSLGQGLEFLIYFQGNSAPDKSGLPSDRFSAERTGGSVSTLTIQRTQQEDSAVYLCASSLGLVAYNEQFFGPGTRLTVL.

The chain carries TRBV29-1 and TRBJ2-5; D uncertain. This CDR3 spans 11 amino acids. The V and J ends lost 5 bases and 5 bases respectively, with 9 bases between them. Germline V gives CDR1 SQVTM, CDR2 ANQGSEA. CDR3 protein: CSVRRGETQYF. The CDR3 nucleotides are TGCAGCGTTCGTCGTGGGGAGACCCAGTACTTC.

The chain carries TRBV5-1 and TRBJ1-2; D is unresolved. The V end lost 4 bases, the J end lost 4 bases, and 14 bases lay between the germline ends. This CDR3 contains 14 residues. The germline V gene encodes CDR1 SGHRS and CDR2 YFSETQ. The CDR3 DNA is TGCGCCAGCAGCCCTCGGACTCAACTCTATGGCTACACCTTC. Translated: CASSPRTQLYGYTF.

This chain uses TRBV27 with TRBJ2-1, with 7 positions matching TRBD2. Trimming at V came to 1 base and at J to 8 bases, leaving 14 bases not matched to a gene. The CDR3 has 17 amino acids. CDR1 MNHEY and CDR2 SMNVEV come from the germline V gene (reference sequence). The CDR3 loop is CASSLFGRAARSHEQFF. CDR3 DNA: TGTGCCAGCAGTTTATTTGGGAGGGCCGCTCGAAGCCATGAGCAGTTCTTC.

The rearrangement joins TRBV7-8 to TRBJ2-7; the match to TRBD2 covers 13 bases. The junction had 10 bases not matched to a gene; V was cut back by 4 bases and J by 4 bases. The CDR3 has 17 residues. CDR1 SGHVS and CDR2 FQNEAQ come from the germline V gene. Written as DNA, the CDR3 is TGTGCCAGCAGCTCGCGCAGGGGACTAGCGGGGTCATACGAGCAGTACTTC. As protein: CASSSRRGLAGSYEQYF.

The chain is built from TRBV30 and TRBJ1-2; D is ambiguous. The V and J ends lost 2 bases and 0 bases respectively, with 4 bases between them. Germline V gene lookup returns CDR1 GTSNPN and CDR2 SVGIG (reference sequence). CDR3 length: 12 residues. The CDR3 sequence: CAWSTSNYGYTF. In nucleotides, the CDR3 is TGTGCCTGGAGTACCTCTAACTATGGCTACACCTTC.

The V and J genes are TRBV18 and TRBJ1-6; D may be TRBD1 (6 bases). The CDR3 sequence is 14 residues long. Germline assignment: CDR1 KGHSH and CDR2 LQKENI. V was pared by 1 base and J by 7 bases, with 8 bases between. The chain's CDR3 is CASSPLGGNSPLHF. CDR3 DNA sequence: TGTGCCAGCTCACCACTAGGGGGGAATTCACCCCTCCACTTT.